A single sample is the source of the 20 T cell receptor beta chains below, sequenced in a study of blood T cell repertoires in COVID-19. Assay: immunoSEQ multiplex PCR; the TCRdb copy retains only in-frame clones and omits some. The repertoire consists of about 200,000 clones, with more than 70% occurring once and the leading ten covering 5% to 7%. Specimen: PBMCs or T cells enriched from blood (not recorded which). These receptors came from a man aged 40-49 years with acute COVID-19.

J is TRBJ2-7 and V is TRBV11-2; TRBD2 aligns across 8 bases. Germline CDR1 reads SGHAT; CDR2 reads FQNNGV. V was clipped by 2 bases and J by 6 bases; unmatched bases: 9. The CDR3 is made up of 15 amino acids. CDR3 protein: CASSLRLAGSREQYF. The CDR3 nucleotides read TGTGCCAGCAGCTTACGCCTAGCGGGTTCCCGCGAGCAGTACTTC.

This rearrangement joins TRBV2 to TRBJ2-7; D uncertain. V lost 6 bases and J 6 bases, leaving 18 bases between the germline ends. Per germline, CDR1 SNHLY and CDR2 FYNNEI. The CDR3 contains 14 residues. Here the CDR3 DNA reads TGTGCCAGCAGCCCCCCTAATACCCCCTCCGAGCAGTACTTC. It specifies CASSPPNTPSEQYF.

V and J are TRBV6-6 and TRBJ1-6; tentative D call: TRBD1 (5 bases). Between the trimmed V and J ends, which lost 11 bases and 4 bases, there was a span of 12 bases. The germline V gene encodes CDR1 MNHNY and CDR2 SVGAGI (reference sequence). This CDR3 comprises 13 residues. The CDR3 region is CAGADVYNSPLHF. The CDR3 DNA is TGTGCCGGGGCGGACGTATATAATTCACCCCTCCACTTT.

The chain employs TRBV5-6 and TRBJ1-6, with D uncertain. Germline values: CDR1 SGHDT, CDR2 YYEEEE. Trimming stripped 1 base from V and 7 bases from J, with 15 bases between. This CDR3 region has 16 residues. The CDR3 region has the DNA TGTGCCAGCAGCTTGCGAGGGTACTTGGGAAATTCACCCCTCCACTTT. The encoded protein is CASSLRGYLGNSPLHF.

The V call is TRBV15, the J call TRBJ1-6; 10 nucleotides line up with TRBD1. The ends lost 3 bases at V and 10 bases at J; junction bases unmatched: 6. The CDR3 spans 15 residues. Germline V CDR1 and CDR2: LNHNV, YYDKDF (reference sequence). This CDR3 reads CATSRDRGTGSPLHF. The CDR3 region has the DNA TGTGCCACCAGCAGGGACAGGGGGACGGGGTCACCCCTCCACTTT.

The chain couples TRBV11-2 to TRBJ1-2; 10 bases agree with TRBD1. The V gene end was trimmed by 6 bases and the J gene end by 3 bases; junction bases not matched to a gene: 7. The CDR3 covers 15 residues. Germline V gene data show CDR1 as SGHAT and CDR2 as FQNNGV. CDR3 region: CASSPPGTGDYGYTF. The DNA of the CDR3 is TGTGCCAGCAGTCCGCCCGGGACAGGGGACTATGGCTACACCTTC.

As to this clone: Sequence at one end of the junction differs from germline and may be a read error. The V call is TRBV11-3, the J call TRBJ2-2; 9 bases align to TRBD2. Germline loops: CDR1 SGHNT, CDR2 YENEEA. This CDR3 has 14 residues. As DNA, the CDR3 is TGTGCCACGGAAGGACTAGCGAATACCGGGGAGCTGTTTTTT. Its translation: CATEGLANTGELFF.

The V call is TRBV27, the J call TRBJ1-6, with D unresolved. The CDR3 is 15 residues long. The germline V gene encodes CDR1 MNHEY and CDR2 SMNVEV (reference sequence). V was shortened by 5 bases and J by 8 bases, with 16 bases between the two germline ends. CDR3: CASSVGPAAYSPLHF. The CDR3 DNA sequence: TGTGCCAGCAGTGTCGGCCCGGCGGCTTATTCACCCCTCCACTTT.

This clone has a single count. The V gene is TRBV4-3, the J gene TRBJ1-6; D is uncertain. The germline CDR1 and CDR2 sequences are LGHNA and YSLEER. V lost 3 bases and J 7 bases, leaving 13 bases between the germline ends. This CDR3 comprises 15 residues. DNA for the CDR3: TGCGCCAGCAGCCAGGATCTGAGGCAGAATTCACCCCTCCACTTT. The encoded protein is CASSQDLRQNSPLHF.

The chain recombines TRBV15 with TRBJ2-7, with 11 bases matching TRBD1. V lost 4 bases, J lost 7 bases, and 9 bases stayed unmatched. CDR1 is LNHNV, CDR2 YYDKDF, per germline (reference sequence). The CDR3 runs 15 residues. CDR3 sequence reads: CATSTGGQGAGEQYF. The CDR3, as DNA: TGTGCCACCAGCACCGGCGGACAGGGGGCTGGAGAGCAGTACTTC.

The chain has TRBV27 and TRBJ2-2; no reliable D call. CDR1 is MNHEY and CDR2 is SMNVEV in the germline V gene (reference sequence). The length of the CDR3 is 11 residues. Trimming took 10 bases from V and 5 from J, leaving 8 bases between them. DNA of the CDR3: TGTGCCACCGCCCTAACCGGGGAGCTGTTTTTT. Residues: CATALTGELFF.

This chain connects TRBV5-1 to TRBJ1-5; D is perhaps TRBD1 (5 bases). Germline V CDR1 and CDR2: SGHRS, YFSETQ. The V end was cut by 0 bases, the J end by 3 bases, with 10 bases between. The CDR3 length is 15 residues. CDR3 bases: TGCGCCAGCAGCTTGGCCGGACATTACAATCAGCCCCAGCATTTT. This translates into CASSLAGHYNQPQHF.

The rearrangement links TRBV7-8 to TRBJ2-1, with D tentatively TRBD1 (6 bases). The CDR3 has 15 residues. The ends were cut back, 2 bases at V and 3 bases at J, with 11 bases in the middle. Per germline, CDR1 SGHVS and CDR2 FQNEAQ. CDR3 nucleotide sequence: TGTGCCAGCAGCTTAAGTGGGGGCCTCTACAATGAGCAGTTCTTC. Translating it yields CASSLSGGLYNEQFF. The variable domain in full, with the rest retrieved from reference TRBV7-8 and TRBJ2-1, is GAGVSQSPRYKVAKRGQDVALRCDPISGHVSLFWYQQALGQGPEFLTYFQNEAQLDKSGLPSDRFFAERPEGSVSTLKIQRTQQEDSAVYLCASSLSGGLYNEQFFGPGTRLTVL.

The chain couples TRBV2 to TRBJ2-5; tentatively, D is TRBD2 (5 bases). The length of the CDR3 is 13 residues. The V end was cut by 1 base, the J end by 7 bases, with 10 bases between. Germline CDR1 is SNHLY and CDR2 is FYNNEI. The CDR3 sequence is CASSEETEGTQYF. The CDR3 nucleotides read TGTGCCAGCAGTGAAGAGACCGAGGGGACCCAGTACTTC.

This chain connects TRBV15 to TRBJ1-5; D gene unclear. This CDR3 is 15 amino acids long. Trimming pared 0 bases from V and 7 bases from J, leaving 13 bases between. The germline V gene has CDR1 LNHNV and CDR2 YYDKDF (reference sequence). CDR3 nucleotides: TGTGCCACCAGCAGAGATCGATTAGCGGCACAGCCCCAGCATTTT. Translation gives CATSRDRLAAQPQHF.

This chain connects TRBV13 to TRBJ2-3; no clear D gene. The CDR3 has 11 residues. Trimming pared 5 bases from V and 7 bases from J, leaving 7 bases between. Germline lookup yields CDR1 PRHDT and CDR2 FYEKMQ (reference sequence). The chain's CDR3 is CASSTSYTQYF. The DNA for the CDR3 is TGTGCCAGCAGCACTTCTTATACGCAGTATTTT. The whole variable domain, remainder taken from reference TRBV13 and TRBJ2-3, is AAGVIQSPRHLIKEKRETATLKCYPIPRHDTVYWYQQGPGQDPQFLISFYEKMQSDKGSIPDRFSAQQFSDYHSELNMSSLELGDSALYFCASSTSYTQYFGPGTRLTVL.

This clone has just one count. The V call is TRBV5-1, the J call TRBJ2-5, with a possible D match to TRBD2 (7 bases). The length of the CDR3 is 13 residues. Germline V gene sequence: CDR1 SGHRS, CDR2 YFSETQ. Between the trimmed V and J ends, which lost 4 bases and 1 base, there was a span of 8 bases. The CDR3 coding sequence is TGCGCCAGCAGCGCGGGGGCCCAAGAGACCCAGTACTTC. Its translation is CASSAGAQETQYF. The entire variable domain, with the rest obtained from reference TRBV5-1 and TRBJ2-5, is as follows: KAGVTQTPRYLIKTRGQQVTLSCSPISGHRSVSWYQQTPGQGLQFLFEYFSETQRNKGNFPGRFSGRQFSNSRSEMNVSTLELGDSALYLCASSAGAQETQYFGPGTRLLVL.

V is TRBV5-1 and J is TRBJ1-5; the D gene is possibly TRBD1 (5 bases). V was clipped by 4 bases and J by 5 bases, with 13 bases between them. Germline CDR1 is SGHRS and CDR2 is YFSETQ. The CDR3 is 14 residues long. The CDR3: CASSLDSGDQPQHF. The CDR3, as DNA: TGCGCCAGCAGCCTCGACAGTGGTGATCAGCCCCAGCATTTT.

The genes are TRBV5-1 and TRBJ1-2, with D possibly matching TRBD1 (6 bases). Per the germline V gene, CDR1 is SGHRS and CDR2 is YFSETQ. The CDR3 is 12 amino acids. Deletions cut 0 bases from V and 9 bases from J, with 9 bases between. The CDR3 DNA reads TGCGCCAGCAGCTTGGACCAGGGGAGCTACACCTTC. It codes for CASSLDQGSYTF.

This chain connects TRBV3-1 (or the pseudogene TRBV3-2) to TRBJ2-7; maybe TRBD1 (5 bases). CDR3 length equals 12 residues. Trimming took off 3 bases at V and 5 bases at J, with 8 bases between the two ends. Germline V CDR1 and CDR2: LGHDT, YNNKEL (reference sequence). The CDR3 nucleotides read TGTGCCAGCAGCCATGGACACCACGAGCAGTACTTC. Translated, it gives CASSHGHHEQYF.